This TCR beta chain stems from a study of Tregs in tolerant kidney transplant recipients. This clone was detected only a few times. Its antigen is unknown. CD4+CD25+CD127- Tregs, CD4+CD25- non-Tregs, CD4 and CD8 cells were sorted. An overnight rest at 37°C with roughly 200 IU/ml IL-2 preceded regulatory T cell sorting from thawed PBMCs. V was trimmed by 6 bases and J by 0 bases, leaving 15 bases between them. The CDR3 contains 16 residues. Germline V gene sequence: CDR1 LNHDA, CDR2 SQIVND (reference sequence). General study results and limits: Validation in larger populations is needed because few patients were studied.

The assay was immunoSEQ multiplex PCR, and TCRdb's table has in-frame clones only and misses some. This table holds approximately 4,200 clones, roughly 88% found once. This sequence originates from a human donor who received a combined kidney and bone marrow transplant. The chain is built from TRBV19 and TRBJ1-5, with D unresolved. The starting material was Tregs from blood, obtained before the transplant. For the CDR3, the DNA is TGTGCCAGTAGCATAACCCTCAGTGGTAGCAATCAGCCCCAGCATTTT. It translates to CASSITLSGSNQPQHF.